One sample yielded the 12 T cell receptor beta chains listed below, sequenced in a study of blood T cell repertoires in COVID-19. The data were produced by immunoSEQ multiplex PCR, yet TCRdb's version contains in-frame clones alone and is incomplete. The sample consists of roughly 190,000 clones, 84% of them appearing once. The sample consisted of peripheral blood. These receptors all come from a woman in her 70s with active or convalescent COVID-19.

The chain recombines TRBV5-1 with TRBJ1-1; D is uncertain. The CDR3 runs to 15 residues. Trimming stripped 0 bases from V and 5 bases from J, with 14 bases between. Germline values: CDR1 SGHRS, CDR2 YFSETQ. The CDR3 sequence is CASSLATGVGTEAFF. Written as DNA, the CDR3 is TGCGCCAGCAGCTTGGCCACCGGGGTTGGGACTGAAGCTTTCTTT.

The genes are TRBV28 and TRBJ1-2, with TRBD1 matching over 12 bases. The CDR3 loop spans 15 amino acids. The ends lost 7 bases at V and 7 bases at J; junction bases unmatched: 10. Germline CDR1 is MDHEN and CDR2 is SYDVKM. The CDR3 nucleotides read TGTGCCAGCATGGTCGGGACAGGGGGCTGGATTGGCTACACCTTC. It encodes CASMVGTGGWIGYTF.

The genes are TRBV6-5 and TRBJ1-2; possible D gene TRBD1, 6 bases. Germline V gene data show CDR1 as MNHEY and CDR2 as SVGAGI. The CDR3 has 16 residues. Between the trimmed V and J ends, which lost 0 bases and 3 bases, there was a span of 14 bases. In DNA form, the CDR3 reads TGTGCCAGCAGTTACTCCGTGGGGGCTGGCGACTATGGCTACACCTTC. Translating it yields CASSYSVGAGDYGYTF.

The chain carries TRBV19 and TRBJ1-3, with D possibly TRBD1 on 6 matching bases. This CDR3 has 13 residues. Germline loops: CDR1 LNHDA, CDR2 SQIVND (reference sequence). Trimming stripped 10 bases from V and 4 bases from J, with 14 bases between. CDR3 sequence: CANRRGSGNTIYF. CDR3 DNA sequence: TGTGCCAATCGCAGGGGCTCCGGAAACACCATATATTTT.

The chain carries TRBV14 and TRBJ1-3; D is uncertain. This CDR3 is 15 amino acids long. Trimming pared 6 bases from V and 0 bases from J, leaving 12 bases between. In germline, CDR1 is SGHDN, CDR2 FVKESK. The CDR3 DNA sequence: TGTGCCAGCAGTCCCGCCCGAGGCTCTGGAAACACCATATATTTT. Translated: CASSPARGSGNTIYF.

This chain joins TRBV6-5 and TRBJ2-6, with a possible D match to TRBD2 (6 bases). The CDR3 length is 15 residues. In germline, CDR1 is MNHEY, CDR2 SVGAGI. Trimming left V 4 bases short and J 0 bases short, with 7 bases between. The CDR3 DNA is TGTGCCAGCAGTTGGGGGGACTCTGGGGCCAACGTCCTGACTTTC. It is translated as CASSWGDSGANVLTF.

The chain has TRBV11-2 and TRBJ2-7; 9 nucleotides match TRBD1. Per germline, CDR1 SGHAT and CDR2 FQNNGV. Unmatched junction bases numbered 6, after V lost 8 bases and J lost 4 bases. The CDR3 extends over 13 amino acids. CDR3 amino acids: CASGQGLVYEQYF. The DNA for the CDR3 is TGTGCCAGCGGACAGGGGCTGGTATACGAGCAGTACTTC.

Only a few counts were recorded for this clone. CDR3 nucleotides: TGTGCCAGCAGTTTTACCGGGACAGGGGGCTACGAGCAGTACTTC. Translating it yields CASSFTGTGGYEQYF. The chain combines TRBV2 with TRBJ2-7; 11 bases are a match to TRBD1. Germline V gene data show CDR1 as SNHLY and CDR2 as FYNNEI. V was pared by 5 bases and J by 3 bases, with 6 bases of the junction left unmatched. This CDR3 has 15 amino acids.

The rearrangement joins TRBV25-1 to TRBJ1-1; D may be TRBD1 (5 bases). The CDR3 sequence is 13 residues long. Trimming took off 7 bases at V and 0 bases at J, with 9 bases between the two ends. CDR1 and CDR2 (germline): MGHDK, SYGVNS. CDR3 loop: CASTPDMNTEAFF. As DNA, the CDR3 is TGTGCCAGCACTCCGGACATGAACACTGAAGCTTTCTTT.

The rearrangement joins TRBV9 to TRBJ2-3; 7 positions agree with TRBD2. CDR3 length equals 17 residues. V dropped 3 bases and J dropped 3; count of bases not matched to a gene: 13. Germline V gene lookup returns CDR1 SGDLS and CDR2 YYNGEE. The CDR3 here is CASSDPKGRERTDTQYF. Written as DNA, the CDR3 is TGTGCCAGCAGCGACCCCAAGGGGCGGGAGAGGACAGATACGCAGTATTTT.

In nucleotides, the CDR3 is TGTGCCAGCTCACAACAGGGGGCGAACTATGGCTACACCTTC. Amino acids: CASSQQGANYGYTF. The rearrangement uses TRBV18 and TRBJ1-2; 9 nucleotides align to TRBD1. Germline lookup yields CDR1 KGHSH and CDR2 LQKENI. Losses at the gene ends were 4 bases for V and 2 bases for J; bases not matched to a gene: 2. The CDR3 loop spans 14 amino acids.

The V gene is TRBV27, the J gene TRBJ1-1, with D tentatively TRBD1 (6 bases). The CDR3 is made up of 17 amino acids. Trimming removed 2 bases at V and 0 bases at J, with 16 bases between. From germline, CDR1 is MNHEY and CDR2 SMNVEV (reference sequence). The CDR3 DNA reads TGTGCCAGCAGTTTAAAAGGGGGGGGAATAATGAACACTGAAGCTTTCTTT. Encoded protein: CASSLKGGGIMNTEAFF.